These 27 T cell receptor beta chains originate from one sample sequenced in a study of T cells in Graves' hyperthyroidism and ophthalmopathy. TCR beta CDR3 regions were amplified from RNA transcripts. TCR CDR3 underwent first-round RT-PCR with the HTBI primer set. TCRdb re-analysed the multiplex PCR reads in MiXCR, keeping a single row per CDR3 protein. Here the sample spans 250,000 to 400,000 distinct CDR3 sequences, approximately 13% being singletons. Sequenced material: blood. These receptor sequences come from a woman aged 40 to 50 with Graves' ophthalmopathy.

The gene calls are TRBV3-1 and TRBJ2-1; the D gene could be TRBD1 or TRBD2 (5 bases each). This CDR3 spans 16 amino acids. The germline V gene encodes CDR1 LGHDT and CDR2 YNNKEL (reference sequence). V was pared by 4 bases and J by 3 bases, with 16 bases between. The CDR3 bases are TGTGCCAGCAGCCGAGATGTGGGGACCAACTACAATGAGCAGTTCTTC. Its translation: CASSRDVGTNYNEQFF.

This rearrangement joins TRBV5-6 to TRBJ1-1, with D unclear. Trimming stripped 0 bases from V and 1 base from J, with 10 bases between. This CDR3 has 15 residues. The germline V gene encodes CDR1 SGHDT and CDR2 YYEEEE. In DNA form, the CDR3 reads TGTGCCAGCAGCTTGGAATGGACGGAGAACACTGAAGCTTTCTTT. Residues: CASSLEWTENTEAFF.

This clonotype was picked up many times. The chain couples TRBV28 to TRBJ2-1, with TRBD2 matching over 7 bases. With 7 bases clipped from V and 0 bases from J, the junction kept 3 bases outside the gene matches. Germline V lookup: CDR1 MDHEN, CDR2 SYDVKM. The CDR3 runs to 14 residues. As DNA, the CDR3 is TGTGCCAGCATCGGCGGGAGCTCCTACAATGAGCAGTTCTTC. This sequence encodes CASIGGSSYNEQFF.

There are many counts of this clonotype. CDR3 sequence: CAIAPSSYEQYF. Written as DNA, the CDR3 is TGTGCCATCGCCCCATCGAGCTACGAGCAGTACTTC. J is TRBJ2-7 and V is TRBV10-3; D remains ambiguous. Germline values: CDR1 ENHRY, CDR2 SYGVKD. V shed 8 bases and J shed 3 bases, with 11 bases lying between them. The CDR3 spans 12 residues.

This clonotype was seen at least ten times. V gene TRBV6-5 combines with J gene TRBJ1-2, with 7 bases fitting TRBD1. This CDR3 comprises 15 residues. CDR1 MNHEY and CDR2 SVGAGI come from the germline V gene. After removal of 2 bases from V and 2 bases from J, the junction contained 5 bases not matched to a gene. The CDR3 bases are TGTGCCAGCAGTTACCGGGACAGAGGAAACTATGGCTACACCTTC. This sequence encodes CASSYRDRGNYGYTF.

The chain couples TRBV19 to TRBJ2-5; a weak D match, TRBD1 (6 bases). Between the trimmed V and J ends, which lost 3 bases and 4 bases, there was a span of 15 bases. This CDR3 comprises 15 residues. Germline V CDR1 and CDR2: LNHDA, SQIVND (reference sequence). CDR3 DNA: TGTGCCAGTAGTATCCTTTTTACAGGGTTAGAGACCCAGTACTTC. It yields the protein CASSILFTGLETQYF. Full variable domain (missing parts from reference TRBV19 and TRBJ2-5): DGGITQSPKYLFRKEGQNVTLSCEQNLNHDAMYWYRQDPGQGLRLIYYSQIVNDFQKGDIAEGYSVSREKKESFPLTVTSAQKNPTAFYLCASSILFTGLETQYFGPGTRLLVL.

This clonotype was detected a few times. The chain has TRBV4-1 and TRBJ2-1, with a weak D call TRBD1 (6 bases). From germline, CDR1 is MGHRA and CDR2 YSYEKL. Between the trimmed V and J ends, which lost 5 bases and 10 bases, there was a span of 18 bases. This CDR3 contains 14 residues. This CDR3 is CASSKRTVSGEQFF. CDR3 in DNA: TGCGCCAGCAGCAAGAGGACAGTTTCAGGCGAGCAGTTCTTC.

The chain couples TRBV10-2 to TRBJ2-7, with TRBD2 as a possible D gene (5 bases). Per germline, CDR1 WSHSY and CDR2 SAAADI. The length of the CDR3 is 15 residues. The V end lost 0 bases, the J end lost 4 bases, and 13 bases lay between the germline ends. This chain's CDR3 is CASSESSGSPYEQYF. The CDR3 DNA reads as TGCGCCAGCAGTGAGTCGTCTGGGAGTCCTTACGAGCAGTACTTC.

This clonotype was recorded many times. The chain joins TRBV15 to TRBJ2-5; 11 bases fit TRBD1. In germline, CDR1 is LNHNV, CDR2 YYDKDF (reference sequence). After removal of 0 bases from V and 2 bases from J, the junction contained 2 bases not matched to a gene. The length of the CDR3 is 16 residues. In DNA, the CDR3 is TGTGCCACCAGCAGAGAAGGGACAGGGGGTCAAGAGACCCAGTACTTC. Residues: CATSREGTGGQETQYF.

In DNA form, the CDR3 reads TGTGCCAGCGGACAGGGGGGTGGCTACACCTTC. It codes for CASGQGGGYTF. The V call is TRBV25-1, the J call TRBJ1-2, with TRBD1 identical over 10 bases. The V gene end was trimmed by 8 bases and the J gene end by 7 bases; junction bases not matched to a gene: 1. Germline loops: CDR1 MGHDK, CDR2 SYGVNS. This CDR3 has 11 amino acids.

This clonotype came up many times. This sequence joins TRBV2 and TRBJ2-3; 8 bases are shared with TRBD1. V shed 6 bases and J 0 bases; nucleotides not matched to a gene: 2. The CDR3 covers 14 residues. The V gene's germline CDR1 is SNHLY and CDR2 FYNNEI. This CDR3 reads CASRRDRSTDTQYF. Written as DNA, the CDR3 is TGTGCCAGCAGGCGGGACAGGAGCACAGATACGCAGTATTTT.

The gene calls are TRBV20-1 and TRBJ1-5, with D perhaps matching TRBD1 (5 bases). V lost 6 bases to trimming and J lost 1 base, with 13 bases between them. The CDR3 is 14 residues long. Germline values: CDR1 DFQATT, CDR2 SNEGSKA (reference sequence). CDR3 DNA sequence: TGCAGTGCAATGGACATAAGAAGCAATCAGCCCCAGCATTTT. Its translation is CSAMDIRSNQPQHF.

This clonotype was detected a few times. The chain links TRBV29-1 to TRBJ2-2, with D perhaps matching TRBD1 (6 bases). With 6 bases removed from V and 2 bases from J, the gap between germline ends came to 13 bases. The CDR3 is made up of 14 amino acids. Germline V gene lookup returns CDR1 SQVTM and CDR2 ANQGSEA. The CDR3 nucleotides read TGCAGCGTGAGGGGGTTAGTAAACACCGGGGAGCTGTTTTTT. It is translated as CSVRGLVNTGELFF.

The V gene is TRBV27, the J gene TRBJ1-1; D remains unclear. The germline gives CDR1 MNHEY, CDR2 SMNVEV (reference sequence). This CDR3 is built from 16 residues. With 7 bases removed from V and 6 bases from J, the gap between germline ends came to 24 bases. The CDR3 DNA reads as TGTGCCAGCATTCCATACCCCGGCACTACAAACCCTGAAGCTTTCTTT. As protein: CASIPYPGTTNPEAFF.

There are many counts of this clonotype. The chain employs TRBV5-8 and TRBJ1-1; D remains unclear. This CDR3 region has 14 residues. CDR1 and CDR2 (germline): SGHTS, YDEGEE. Trimming removed 4 bases at V and 6 bases at J, with 16 bases between. CDR3 sequence reads: CASSDVGMAAEAFF. The DNA of the CDR3 is TGTGCCAGCAGCGACGTGGGGATGGCGGCTGAAGCTTTCTTT.

This clonotype was found many times. The rearrangement joins TRBV12-5 to TRBJ2-1; D unresolved. This CDR3 has 18 amino acids. V was pared by 0 bases and J by 7 bases, with 22 bases between. Germline CDR1 reads LGHNT; CDR2 reads FRNRAP. Here the CDR3 DNA reads TGTGCTAGTGGTTTGGTACCCTTGGGTAGCTGGCCGTTAAATGAGCAGTTCTTC. Protein: CASGLVPLGSWPLNEQFF.

This clonotype was seen at least ten times. The chain carries TRBV19 and TRBJ2-5; the match to TRBD1 covers 7 bases. CDR3 length: 16 residues. The V segment lost 6 bases and the J segment 0 bases; nucleotides outside the gene matches: 10. The germline V gene encodes CDR1 LNHDA and CDR2 SQIVND (reference sequence). The CDR3 nucleotides are TGTGCCAGTAGAAGACGGGGACAGATGTACCAAGAGACCCAGTACTTC. Protein product: CASRRRGQMYQETQYF.

This clonotype was recorded many times. This chain uses TRBV11-2 with TRBJ1-3; D ambiguous. Germline values: CDR1 SGHAT, CDR2 FQNNGV. The CDR3 loop spans 15 amino acids. Trimming removed 1 base at V and 0 bases at J, with 7 bases between. CDR3 sequence reads: CASSLGQRSGNTIYF. As DNA, the CDR3 is TGTGCCAGCAGCTTAGGGCAACGCTCTGGAAACACCATATATTTT. The full variable domain, with the rest looked up from reference TRBV11-2 and TRBJ1-3, is EAGVAQSPRYKIIEKRQSVAFWCNPISGHATLYWYQQILGQGPKLLIQFQNNGVVDDSQLPKDRFSAERLKGVDSTLKIQPAKLEDSAVYLCASSLGQRSGNTIYFGEGSWLTVV.

This clonotype occurred many times. V and J are TRBV18 and TRBJ1-4; 10 bases are shared with TRBD1. V gave up 6 bases and J gave up 8 bases; unmatched junction bases: 6. The CDR3 has 14 residues. CDR1 is KGHSH and CDR2 is LQKENI in the germline V gene. CDR3 bases: TGTGCCAGCTCTCCGGGACAGGGGATCGAAAAACTGTTTTTT. Its protein is CASSPGQGIEKLFF.

The chain links TRBV30 to TRBJ2-3; D is unclear. CDR1 GTSNPN and CDR2 SVGIG come from the germline V gene (reference sequence). The CDR3 runs 13 residues. V lost 0 bases to trimming and J lost 4 bases, with 8 bases between them. The chain's CDR3 is CAWSVLTADTQYF. CDR3 DNA sequence: TGTGCCTGGAGTGTACTGACGGCAGATACGCAGTATTTT.

This clonotype has at least ten counts. The chain has TRBV28 and TRBJ1-5, with a possible D match to TRBD1 (6 bases). Germline V gene data show CDR1 as MDHEN and CDR2 as SYDVKM. V was trimmed by 2 bases and J by 4 bases, leaving 9 bases between them. CDR3 length equals 14 residues. CDR3 in amino acids: CASSLTQGNQPQHF. The CDR3 coding sequence is TGTGCCAGCAGTTTAACCCAGGGGAATCAGCCCCAGCATTTT. The entire variable domain, with the rest obtained from reference TRBV28 and TRBJ1-5, is as follows: DVKVTQSSRYLVKRTGEKVFLECVQDMDHENMFWYRQDPGLGLRLIYFSYDVKMKEKGDIPEGYSVSREKKERFSLILESASTNQTSMYLCASSLTQGNQPQHFGDGTRLSIL.

In this sample, this clonotype turned up a few times. Being one base from a much bigger clone, this may be a read error. The rearrangement uses TRBV13 and TRBJ1-1; D ambiguous. Germline CDR1 PRHDT, CDR2 FYEKMQ (reference sequence). The CDR3 has 11 amino acids. DNA of the CDR3: TGTGCCAGCAGCTTAGACTATGAAGCTTCCTTT. Translated, it gives CASSLDYEASF.

Comments on this clonotype: A single base separates this from a much larger clone, so it may be a read error. This chain connects TRBV6-1 to TRBJ2-2; D perhaps matches TRBD2 (5 bases). Looked up from germline, CDR1 is MNHNS and CDR2 is SASEGT. The CDR3 is 13 amino acids. The CDR3 reads CASDSRNTGEPFF. The CDR3 DNA sequence: TGTGCCAGCGACTCTAGGAACACCGGGGAGCCGTTTTTT.

This clonotype was counted ten times or more. The chain uses TRBV6-1 and TRBJ1-1; no definite D call. The CDR3 consists of 16 residues. Trimming took off 0 bases at V and 5 bases at J, with 16 bases between the two ends. Germline lookup yields CDR1 MNHNS and CDR2 SASEGT. CDR3 in DNA: TGTGCCAGCAGTGAAGCGGTCGGTGGGGAAGGGACTGAAGCTTTCTTT. Its protein is CASSEAVGGEGTEAFF.

The gene calls are TRBV29-1 and TRBJ2-1; 9 bases agree with TRBD2. CDR3 length: 11 amino acids. CDR1 and CDR2 from the germline V gene are SQVTM and ANQGSEA. V gave up 8 bases and J gave up 11 bases; unmatched junction bases: 7. CDR3 nucleotide sequence: TGCAGCTTTTGGACTAGCGCGAAGCAGTTCTTC. Translated: CSFWTSAKQFF.

This clonotype was recorded at least ten times. The chain has TRBV7-2 and TRBJ1-1; D is ambiguous. The germline V and J ends were trimmed by 5 bases and 8 bases, with 12 bases remaining between them. CDR1 and CDR2 (germline): SGHTA, FQGNSA. This CDR3 has 12 residues. The CDR3 loop is CASSPKRYEAFF. The CDR3 coding sequence is TGTGCCAGCAGCCCAAAAAGGTACGAAGCTTTCTTT.

In its sample, this clonotype was seen many times. The V call is TRBV2, the J call TRBJ2-1; 14 positions agree with TRBD2. Germline V gene lookup returns CDR1 SNHLY and CDR2 FYNNEI. V lost 7 bases and J lost 8; bases outside the gene matches: 10. This CDR3 comprises 16 residues. The CDR3: CASTPPGLAGVDEQFF. As DNA, the CDR3 is TGTGCCAGCACCCCCCCGGGACTAGCGGGAGTGGATGAGCAGTTCTTC. Full variable domain (missing parts from reference TRBV2 and TRBJ2-1): EPEVTQTPSHQVTQMGQEVILRCVPISNHLYFYWYRQILGQKVEFLVSFYNNEISEKSEIFDDQFSVERPDGSNFTLKIRSTKLEDSAMYFCASTPPGLAGVDEQFFGPGTRLTVL.